This is a list of T cell receptor beta chains from one sample in a study of cytomegalovirus exposure and HLA in healthy donors. Clones were sequenced by immunoSEQ multiplex PCR, and TCRdb holds only the in-frame ones, with some missing. The sample includes 85,000 to 120,000 clones, roughly 73% of them seen just once. The sequencing input was PBMCs. These receptors all come from a man aged 35-49 years in good health and CMV-seronegative. Each CDR3 is given with its conserved first and last residue.

V: TRBV6-5
CDR3: CASTKDRGQMTEAFF

V: TRBV7-2
CDR3: CASSLGLAVYGADTQYF

V: TRBV7-2
CDR3: CASSFVSTSRGNQPQHF

V: TRBV18
CDR3: CASSRTGAGRETEAFF

V: TRBV27
CDR3: CASSHGTSGYNEQFF

V: TRBV29-1
CDR3: CSVQTSGGYEQYF

V: TRBV7-2
CDR3: CASSTDRGGSPLHF

V: TRBV6-5
CDR3: CASSPQGAVSGELFF

V: TRBV11-3
CDR3: CASSSASRDTGPKYYGYTF

V: TRBV5-4
CDR3: CASSSTGSSYEQYF

V: TRBV12-5
CDR3: CASGLGVGLAGGVTGELFF

V: TRBV9
CDR3: CASSGGLRNEQFF

V: TRBV4-1
CDR3: CASSQGVHRERSEQFF

V: TRBV15
CDR3: CATSRSQGEQFF

V: TRBV19
CDR3: CASSIRGGGALNEQFF

V: TRBV2
CDR3: CASSARRLIAGGPGETQYF

V: TRBV9
CDR3: CASSVGGSRFTEAFF

V: TRBV7-2
CDR3: CASSLAGAREQYF

V: TRBV6-5
CDR3: CASSLESAGEAFF

V: TRBV7-9
CDR3: CASSLGQTEEKLFF

V: TRBV2
CDR3: CASSPRGTSSPLHF

V: TRBV7-3
CDR3: CASSLRGPSGNTIYF

V: TRBV10-3
CDR3: CAIKGGHTDTQYF

V: TRBV19
CDR3: CASIGTGKGYTF

V: TRBV13
CDR3: CASSSYARGMNTEAFF

V: TRBV28
CDR3: CASRRAGSYNSPLHF

V: TRBV6-6
CDR3: CASSPRIATEQYF

V: TRBV6-5
CDR3: CASSYRGQVYGYTF

V: TRBV5-6
CDR3: CASSLGLAGGQETQYF

V: TRBV7-2
CDR3: CASSKGARETQYF

V: TRBV9
CDR3: CASSVEDSVSYEQYF

V: TRBV6-6
CDR3: CASSPRQAVPFF

V: TRBV6-5
CDR3: CASRKQGYNEKLFF

V: TRBV14
CDR3: CASSQGQGSEAFF

V: TRBV2
CDR3: CASIALSGNTGELFF

V: TRBV7-8
CDR3: CASSPRGRTDTQYF

V: TRBV5-1
CDR3: CASSLGHSNEKLFF

V: TRBV11-2
CDR3: CASSIGTGFTGELFF